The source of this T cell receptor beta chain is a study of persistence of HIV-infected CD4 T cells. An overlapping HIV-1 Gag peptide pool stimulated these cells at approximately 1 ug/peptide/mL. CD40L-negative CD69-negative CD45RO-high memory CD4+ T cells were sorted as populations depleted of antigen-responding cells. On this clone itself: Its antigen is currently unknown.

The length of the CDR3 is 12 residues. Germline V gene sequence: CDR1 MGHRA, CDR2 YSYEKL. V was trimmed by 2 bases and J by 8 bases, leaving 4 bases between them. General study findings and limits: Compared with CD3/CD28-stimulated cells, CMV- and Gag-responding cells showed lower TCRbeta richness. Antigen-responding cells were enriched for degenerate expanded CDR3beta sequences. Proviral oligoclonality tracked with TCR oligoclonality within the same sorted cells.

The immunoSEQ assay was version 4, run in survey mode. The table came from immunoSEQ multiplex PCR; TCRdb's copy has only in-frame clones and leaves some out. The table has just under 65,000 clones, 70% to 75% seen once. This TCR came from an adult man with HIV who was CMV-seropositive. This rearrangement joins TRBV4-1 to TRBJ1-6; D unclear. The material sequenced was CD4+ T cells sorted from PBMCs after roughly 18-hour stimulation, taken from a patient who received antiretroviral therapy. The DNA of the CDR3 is TGCGCCAGCAGCCAAACGTATTCACCCCTCCACTTT. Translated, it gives CASSQTYSPLHF.